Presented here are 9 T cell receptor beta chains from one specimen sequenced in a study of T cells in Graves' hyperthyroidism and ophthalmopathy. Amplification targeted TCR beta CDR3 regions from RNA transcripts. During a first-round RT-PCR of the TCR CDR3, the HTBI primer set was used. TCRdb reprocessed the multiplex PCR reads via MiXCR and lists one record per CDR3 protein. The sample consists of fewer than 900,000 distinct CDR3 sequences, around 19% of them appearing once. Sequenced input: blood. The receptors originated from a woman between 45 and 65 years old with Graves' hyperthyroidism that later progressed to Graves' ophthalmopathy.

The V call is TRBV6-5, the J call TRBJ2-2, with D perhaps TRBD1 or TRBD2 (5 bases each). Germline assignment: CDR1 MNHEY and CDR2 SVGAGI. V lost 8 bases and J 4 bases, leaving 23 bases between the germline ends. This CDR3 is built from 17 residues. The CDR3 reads CASHPPGGTTLTGELFF. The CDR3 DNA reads TGTGCCAGCCATCCCCCCGGTGGGACGACGCTCACCGGGGAGCTGTTTTTT.

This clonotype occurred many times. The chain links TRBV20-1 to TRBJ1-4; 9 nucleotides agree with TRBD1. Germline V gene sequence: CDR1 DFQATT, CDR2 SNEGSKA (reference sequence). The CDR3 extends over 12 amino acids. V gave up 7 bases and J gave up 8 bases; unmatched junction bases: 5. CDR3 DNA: TGCAGTGTACAGGGGGCTGAAGAAAAACTGTTTTTT. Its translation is CSVQGAEEKLFF.

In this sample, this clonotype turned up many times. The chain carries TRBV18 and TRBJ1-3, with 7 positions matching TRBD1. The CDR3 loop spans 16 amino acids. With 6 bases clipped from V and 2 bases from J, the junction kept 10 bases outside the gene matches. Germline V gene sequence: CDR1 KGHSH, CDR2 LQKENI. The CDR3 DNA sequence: TGTGCCAGCTCGACAGTTGGGGACAGCACTGGAAACACCATATATTTT. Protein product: CASSTVGDSTGNTIYF.

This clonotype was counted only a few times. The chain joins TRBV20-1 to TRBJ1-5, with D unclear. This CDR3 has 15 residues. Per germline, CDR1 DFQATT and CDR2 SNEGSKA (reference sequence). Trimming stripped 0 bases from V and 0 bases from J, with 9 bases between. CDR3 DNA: TGCAGTGCTAGAGATAGAGGACCTAGCAATCAGCCCCAGCATTTT. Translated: CSARDRGPSNQPQHF.

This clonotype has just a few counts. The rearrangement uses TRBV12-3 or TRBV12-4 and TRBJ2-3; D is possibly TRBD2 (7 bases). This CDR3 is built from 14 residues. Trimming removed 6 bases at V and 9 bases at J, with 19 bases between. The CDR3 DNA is TGTGCCAGCAGCCAAGGGGGGGGTCCGGGGACGCAGTATTTT. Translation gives CASSQGGGPGTQYF.

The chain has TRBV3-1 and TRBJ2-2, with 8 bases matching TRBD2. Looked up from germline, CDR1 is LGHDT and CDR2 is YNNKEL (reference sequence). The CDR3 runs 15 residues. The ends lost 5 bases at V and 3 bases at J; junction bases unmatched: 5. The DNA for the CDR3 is TGTGCCAGCAGCTTAGCGGGGACGGACACCGGGGAGCTGTTTTTT. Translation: CASSLAGTDTGELFF.

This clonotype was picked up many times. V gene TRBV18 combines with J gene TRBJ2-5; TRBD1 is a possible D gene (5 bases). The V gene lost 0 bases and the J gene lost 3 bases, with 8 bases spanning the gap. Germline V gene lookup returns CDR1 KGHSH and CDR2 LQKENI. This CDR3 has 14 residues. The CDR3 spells CASSPPTEKETQYF. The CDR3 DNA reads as TGTGCCAGCTCACCACCGACAGAAAAAGAGACCCAGTACTTC.

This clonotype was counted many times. The CDR3 loop is CASSLDVTNTEAFF. In nucleotides, the CDR3 is TGTGCCAGCAGCTTAGATGTTACGAACACTGAAGCTTTCTTT. The J gene is TRBJ1-1, the V gene TRBV7-3; no firm D call. From germline, CDR1 is SGHTA and CDR2 FQGTGA. V was clipped by 2 bases and J by 1 base, with 8 bases between them. There are 14 residues in the CDR3.

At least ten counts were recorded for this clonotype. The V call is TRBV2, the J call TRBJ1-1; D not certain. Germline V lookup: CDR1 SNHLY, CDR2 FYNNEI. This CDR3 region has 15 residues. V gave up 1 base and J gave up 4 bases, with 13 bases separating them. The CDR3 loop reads CASSEVRGPATEAFF. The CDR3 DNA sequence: TGTGCCAGCAGTGAAGTTCGAGGCCCTGCCACTGAAGCTTTCTTT.